A single sample is the source of the 24 T cell receptor beta chains below, sequenced in a study of cytomegalovirus exposure and HLA in healthy donors (dated by TCRdb to 2016 to 2017). Receptor amplification or capture employed the immunoSEQ multiplex PCR assay. For the multiplex PCR, a mixture combining 60 forward primers for TCR Vbeta segments and 13 reverse primers for TCR Jbeta segments was used. This is the immuneACCESS table as TCRdb keeps it, with only in-frame sequences that have V and J called. A part of the clones is gone; compared with another copy, unresolved V genes explain less than half, and the rest is unexplained. This sample is represented by around 200,000 clones; under 85% of them were singletons. The biggest ten clones account for 9.5% to 13% of the sample. The source material was PBMCs. The receptors were sampled from a woman aged 50 to 65 in good health and CMV-seropositive.

The sample holds one count of this clone. The rearrangement joins TRBV7-9 to TRBJ1-2, with a tentative D call TRBD1 (6 bases). The CDR3 sequence is 12 residues long. Germline V lookup: CDR1 SEHNR, CDR2 FQNEAQ (reference sequence). V lost 5 bases and J 7 bases, leaving 11 bases between the germline ends. In DNA, the CDR3 is TGTGCCAGCAGCCGTGAGGGGGTTGGCTACACCTTC. Residues: CASSREGVGYTF. The whole variable domain, remainder taken from reference TRBV7-9 and TRBJ1-2, is DTGVSQNPRHKITKRGQNVTFRCDPISEHNRLYWYRQTLGQGPEFLTYFQNEAQLEKSRLLSDRFSAERPKGSFSTLEIQRTEQGDSAMYLCASSREGVGYTFGSGTRLTVV.

The chain recombines TRBV25-1 with TRBJ2-7; 9 bases map to TRBD1. CDR3 length: 15 residues. Germline values: CDR1 MGHDK, CDR2 SYGVNS. J gave up 7 bases and V 5 bases, and 12 bases lay outside the gene matches. The CDR3 coding sequence is TGTGCCAGCAGTCCTTCCCGGGACAGGGAGCAGGAGCAGTACTTC. It is translated as CASSPSRDREQEQYF.

The chain employs TRBV15 and TRBJ1-4; possible D gene TRBD1, 6 bases. CDR1 is LNHNV and CDR2 is YYDKDF in the germline V gene (reference sequence). The V end lost 1 base, the J end lost 6 bases, and 12 bases lay between the germline ends. CDR3 length: 15 amino acids. CDR3 loop: CATSRVRTAHEKLFF. As DNA, the CDR3 is TGTGCCACCAGCAGAGTCAGGACAGCTCATGAAAAACTGTTTTTT. The full variable domain, in which reference TRBV15 and TRBJ1-4 provide the parts outside the CDR3, is DAMVIQNPRYQVTQFGKPVTLSCSQTLNHNVMYWYQQKSSQAPKLLFHYYDKDFNNEADTPDNFQSRRPNTSFCFLDIRSPGLGDTAMYLCATSRVRTAHEKLFFGSGTQLSVL.

Details on this clone: The junction departs from germline at one end; a sequencing error may be responsible. The chain employs TRBV7-9 and TRBJ1-2; the D gene is possibly TRBD1 (6 bases). The CDR3 loop spans 15 amino acids. Per the germline V gene, CDR1 is SEHNR and CDR2 is FQNEAQ (reference sequence). The CDR3 DNA sequence: TGTTCCAGCAGCTGGGGTCGGACAGAGCTCGATGGCTACACCTTC. It translates to CSSSWGRTELDGYTF.

The chain recombines TRBV9 with TRBJ2-2; maybe TRBD1 (5 bases). The CDR3 loop spans 16 amino acids. Germline CDR1 SGDLS, CDR2 YYNGEE. Trimming stripped 0 bases from V and 1 base from J, with 10 bases between. The CDR3 sequence is CASSVVVGRNTGELFF. CDR3 in DNA: TGTGCCAGCAGCGTAGTTGTGGGGCGGAACACCGGGGAGCTGTTTTTT.

About this clone: Other DNA sequences of this sample code for an identical CDR3. The genes are TRBV4-1 and TRBJ2-1; TRBD1 is a possible D gene (6 bases). Trimming took off 4 bases at V and 0 bases at J, with 10 bases between the two ends. The CDR3 has 15 residues. Germline V lookup: CDR1 MGHRA, CDR2 YSYEKL. CDR3 nucleotide sequence: TGCGCCAGCAGCCTCCAGACAGGCTCCTACAATGAGCAGTTCTTC. This sequence encodes CASSLQTGSYNEQFF.

This clone has only one observation. V usage is TRBV5-1 and J usage is TRBJ2-1, with D possibly being TRBD2 (5 bases). V lost 5 bases and J lost 0, with 9 bases in between. The CDR3 extends over 14 amino acids. Per germline, CDR1 SGHRS and CDR2 YFSETQ. The CDR3 region is CASRTGSSYNEQFF. In DNA, the CDR3 is TGCGCCAGCAGGACGGGGAGCTCCTACAATGAGCAGTTCTTC.

The chain couples TRBV2 to TRBJ2-5; D possibly corresponds to TRBD1 (6 bases). V dropped 6 bases and J dropped 1 base, with 15 bases sitting between them. CDR3 length: 15 residues. Germline CDR1 reads SNHLY; CDR2 reads FYNNEI. The CDR3 DNA sequence: TGTGCCAGCAGCGAGGACAGTAGGCGCCAAGAGACCCAGTACTTC. It is translated as CASSEDSRRQETQYF.

The gene calls are TRBV7-3 and TRBJ2-1; 7 bases map to TRBD2. Germline lookup yields CDR1 SGHTA and CDR2 FQGTGA. V lost 0 bases and J lost 5; bases outside the gene matches: 4. This CDR3 comprises 15 residues. CDR3: CASSLTSGENNEQFF. The CDR3 DNA is TGTGCCAGCAGCTTAACAAGCGGGGAGAACAATGAGCAGTTCTTC.

The V call is TRBV15, the J call TRBJ2-7; 7 bases line up with TRBD1. The CDR3 extends over 14 amino acids. Germline CDR1 reads LNHNV; CDR2 reads YYDKDF (reference sequence). J was trimmed by 5 bases and V by 3 bases; bases with no gene match: 7. The CDR3 nucleotides read TGTGCCACCAGCAGTCGGCAGGGGGACCACGAGCAGTACTTC. Protein: CATSSRQGDHEQYF. Full variable domain (rest looked up from reference TRBV15 and TRBJ2-7): DAMVIQNPRYQVTQFGKPVTLSCSQTLNHNVMYWYQQKSSQAPKLLFHYYDKDFNNEADTPDNFQSRRPNTSFCFLDIRSPGLGDTAMYLCATSSRQGDHEQYFGPGTRLTVT.

The rearrangement links TRBV21-1 to TRBJ1-5; TRBD1 is the table's D call and was not checked against the DNA. TRBV21-1 constitutes a pseudogene. This CDR3 is 16 amino acids long. The CDR3 region is CASSKVRDRPNQPQHF. Written as DNA, the CDR3 is TGTGCCAGCAGCAAGGTGAGGGACAGACCCAATCAGCCCCAGCATTTT.

This chain connects TRBV7-2 to TRBJ1-3; no reliable D call. This CDR3 is built from 12 residues. CDR1 SGHTA and CDR2 FQGNSA come from the germline V gene. V lost 1 base and J lost 4, with 2 bases in between. CDR3 amino acids: CASSLVGNTIYF. In DNA, the CDR3 is TGTGCCAGCAGCTTAGTAGGAAACACCATATATTTT.

The chain joins TRBV2 to TRBJ1-6, with TRBD1 matching 8 bases. This CDR3 is built from 15 residues. CDR1 is SNHLY, CDR2 FYNNEI, per germline. V was clipped by 7 bases and J by 1 base; unmatched bases: 3. This CDR3 reads CASNNRGSYNSPLHF. For the CDR3, the DNA is TGTGCCAGCAACAACAGGGGGTCCTATAATTCACCCCTCCACTTT.

This clone has only one observation. The chain has TRBV30 and TRBJ1-5, with D possibly matching TRBD1 (6 bases). V was clipped by 2 bases and J by 6 bases, with 17 bases between them. Germline values: CDR1 GTSNPN, CDR2 SVGIG (reference sequence). This CDR3 region has 15 residues. Here the CDR3 DNA reads TGTGCCTGGAGTTCACAGGGACGGGGGGGTCAGCCCCAGCATTTT. Amino acids: CAWSSQGRGGQPQHF. The full variable domain, rest sourced from reference TRBV30 and TRBJ1-5, is SQTIHQWPATLVQPVGSPLSLECTVEGTSNPNLYWYRQAAGRGLQLLFYSVGIGQISSEVPQNLSASRPQDRQFILSSKKLLLSDSGFYLCAWSSQGRGGQPQHFGDGTRLSIL.

This sequence joins TRBV7-9 and TRBJ1-2, with D possibly TRBD1 on 6 matching bases. Germline loops: CDR1 SEHNR, CDR2 FQNEAQ (reference sequence). Trimming removed 4 bases at V and 4 bases at J, with 25 bases between. The CDR3 runs to 18 residues. The CDR3: CASSSPGQGHFNPYGYTF. CDR3 nucleotides: TGTGCCAGCAGCTCACCGGGGCAGGGGCACTTCAATCCCTATGGCTACACCTTC.

The V call is TRBV19, the J call TRBJ2-1; 9 nucleotides match TRBD2. The CDR3 runs 17 residues. Germline V lookup: CDR1 LNHDA, CDR2 SQIVND (reference sequence). J lost 6 bases, V lost 0 bases, and 9 bases had no gene match. In DNA, the CDR3 is TGTGCCAGTAGTATAGACGGGACTAGCACGACGGGCAATGAGCAGTTCTTC. Protein: CASSIDGTSTTGNEQFF. The whole variable domain, filled in from reference TRBV19 and TRBJ2-1, reads DGGITQSPKYLFRKEGQNVTLSCEQNLNHDAMYWYRQDPGQGLRLIYYSQIVNDFQKGDIAEGYSVSREKKESFPLTVTSAQKNPTAFYLCASSIDGTSTTGNEQFFGPGTRLTVL.

The V gene is TRBV11-1, the J gene TRBJ1-2, with 7 bases aligning to TRBD1. Germline CDR1 SGHAT, CDR2 FQDESV (reference sequence). With 6 bases clipped from V and 2 bases from J, the junction kept 6 bases outside the gene matches. This CDR3 contains 14 residues. CDR3 amino acids: CASSSGTENYGYTF. CDR3 DNA: TGTGCCAGCAGTTCCGGGACAGAGAACTATGGCTACACCTTC.

The V and J genes are TRBV6-5 and TRBJ2-5, with 8 nucleotides matching TRBD1. CDR3 length equals 16 residues. Trimming removed 4 bases from V and 4 bases from J; junction bases left unmatched: 11. Germline CDR1 MNHEY, CDR2 SVGAGI. The CDR3 region has the DNA TGTGCCAGCAGTTTGACGGACAGGGCTGGGACAGAGACCCAGTACTTC. Residues: CASSLTDRAGTETQYF.

The V and J genes are TRBV6-5 and TRBJ2-3; 7 nucleotides align to TRBD2. The V gene end was trimmed by 2 bases and the J gene end by 1 base; junction bases not matched to a gene: 3. The CDR3 contains 15 residues. Germline V CDR1 and CDR2: MNHEY, SVGAGI. In nucleotides, the CDR3 is TGTGCCAGCAGTTACGGCGGGGGACGCACAGATACGCAGTATTTT. It translates to CASSYGGGRTDTQYF.

In this sample, this clone turned up a few times. V and J are TRBV6-5 and TRBJ1-6; 8 bases map to TRBD1. The CDR3 totals 15 residues. Germline CDR1 is MNHEY and CDR2 is SVGAGI. J was trimmed by 3 bases and V by 2 bases; bases with no gene match: 0. The CDR3 region is CASSYGQGYNSPLHF. The CDR3 nucleotides read TGTGCCAGCAGTTACGGACAGGGCTATAATTCACCCCTCCACTTT.

The V gene is TRBV28, the J gene TRBJ2-7; TRBD2 matches at 11 bases. This CDR3 has 15 residues. V lost 1 base, J lost 5 bases, and 4 bases stayed unmatched. Germline values: CDR1 MDHEN, CDR2 SYDVKM. In nucleotides, the CDR3 is TGTGCCAGCAGTTTATTAGCGGGGGGGTCCCACGAGCAGTACTTC. This encodes CASSLLAGGSHEQYF.

The rearrangement uses TRBV9 and TRBJ1-1, with D possibly being TRBD1 (5 bases). The CDR3 has 12 residues. The germline V gene encodes CDR1 SGDLS and CDR2 YYNGEE. V gave up 0 bases and J gave up 8 bases, with 8 bases separating them. This chain's CDR3 is CASSVVAGEAFF. In nucleotides, the CDR3 is TGTGCCAGCAGCGTAGTGGCAGGGGAAGCTTTCTTT.

V gene TRBV7-2 combines with J gene TRBJ1-2, with a weak D call TRBD1 (5 bases). Trimming cost V 0 bases and J 5 bases, with 7 bases left between them. Germline assignment: CDR1 SGHTA and CDR2 FQGNSA. The CDR3 runs to 13 residues. CDR3: CASSLARGYGYTF. The CDR3 DNA reads TGTGCCAGCAGCTTAGCACGGGGGTATGGCTACACCTTC.

This clone has just a few counts. The V and J genes are TRBV6-4 and TRBJ1-1; D remains ambiguous. This CDR3 is built from 14 residues. CDR1 MRHNA and CDR2 SNTAGT come from the germline V gene. Between the trimmed V and J ends, which lost 5 bases and 4 bases, there was a span of 14 bases. CDR3 sequence (DNA): TGTGCCAGCAGTCTTCACCACGAGGGCACTGAAGCTTTCTTT. Its translation is CASSLHHEGTEAFF.